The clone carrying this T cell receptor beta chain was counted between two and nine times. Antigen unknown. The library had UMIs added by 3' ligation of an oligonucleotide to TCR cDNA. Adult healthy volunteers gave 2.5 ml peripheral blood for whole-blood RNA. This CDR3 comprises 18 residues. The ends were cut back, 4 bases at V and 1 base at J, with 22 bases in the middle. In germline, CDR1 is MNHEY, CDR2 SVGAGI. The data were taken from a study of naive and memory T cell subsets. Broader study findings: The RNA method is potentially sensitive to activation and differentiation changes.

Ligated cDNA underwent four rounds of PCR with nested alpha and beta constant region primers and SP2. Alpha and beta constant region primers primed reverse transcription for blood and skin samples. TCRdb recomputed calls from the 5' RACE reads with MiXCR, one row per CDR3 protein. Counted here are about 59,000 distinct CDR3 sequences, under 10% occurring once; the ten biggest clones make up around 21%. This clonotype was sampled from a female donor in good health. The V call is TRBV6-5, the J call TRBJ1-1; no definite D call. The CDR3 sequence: CASSFLGWAGGRNTEAFF. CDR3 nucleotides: TGTGCCAGCAGTTTCCTGGGGTGGGCAGGAGGTCGGAACACTGAAGCTTTCTTT.